This T cell receptor beta chain was identified in a study of T-cell memory formation after mild COVID-19. Study observations and caveats: Clones from the second wave (peaking day 37) had unconfirmed SARS-CoV-2 specificity. There was a balanced CD4/CD8 profile in clones contracting day 15 to 85, and later expanders leaned CD4+.

TCRdb re-called the 5' RACE reads with MiXCR, one entry per CDR3 protein. This sample has around 510,000 distinct CDR3 sequences, with less than 25% found just once. As regards this clonotype: Its antigen is not identified.

The V end was cut by 3 bases, the J end by 0 bases, with 10 bases between. The CDR3 spans 15 residues. Germline lookup yields CDR1 KGHSY and CDR2 FQNENV. The sequenced sample was PBMCs or a T cell subset sorted from them (not recorded which). This receptor was taken from an adult woman who had mild COVID-19 (a few samples of this study predate the infection). Cell type and time point are not known. This rearrangement joins TRBV16 to TRBJ2-3; weak D call: TRBD2 (6 bases). In DNA form, the CDR3 reads TGTGCCAGCAGCCAGGGGGACTTGAGCACAGATACGCAGTATTTT. The encoded protein is CASSQGDLSTDTQYF.